These 31 T cell receptor beta chains were sequenced from one sample in a study of post-analysis software for immune sequencing data. General study findings and limits: Relative to controls, patients had a handful of TRBV segments at higher frequency, with TRBV5-6, TRBV5-1 and TRBV20-1 among these.

Included in the TCR beta cDNA libraries were unique molecular identifiers. MiXCR was run by TCRdb on the PCR reads, yielding one entry per CDR3 protein. The sample contains around 770,000 distinct CDR3 sequences, 40% to 55% of which appear only once. These receptors have no identified antigens. The sequenced sample was blood. Receptors were obtained from a girl aged 10 to 17 with multiple sclerosis.

The chain joins TRBV12-3 or TRBV12-4 to TRBJ1-6; 7 bases map to TRBD1. The V gene end was trimmed by 3 bases and the J gene end by 8 bases; junction bases not matched to a gene: 7. The CDR3 has 15 residues. The CDR3 here is CASSFKSGGYSPLHF. The DNA for the CDR3 is TGTGCCAGCAGTTTTAAGTCAGGGGGTTATTCACCCCTCCACTTT.

This chain links TRBV5-6 with TRBJ1-2; 8 bases fit TRBD1. Per the germline V gene, CDR1 is SGHDT and CDR2 is YYEEEE. The CDR3 consists of 14 residues. Trimming cost V 2 bases and J 2 bases; bases outside gene matches: 2. The CDR3 sequence: CASSFDRGNYGYTF. CDR3 nucleotides: TGTGCCAGCAGCTTTGACAGGGGAAACTATGGCTACACCTTC.

The gene calls are TRBV29-1 and TRBJ1-2, with D unresolved. Germline CDR1 is SQVTM and CDR2 is ANQGSEA. Between the trimmed V and J ends, which lost 0 bases and 2 bases, there was a span of 7 bases. The CDR3 extends over 13 amino acids. In DNA, the CDR3 is TGCAGCGTTGAAGAAACCGTCAACTATGGCTACACCTTC. Protein: CSVEETVNYGYTF.

This clonotype was counted only a few times. The V gene is TRBV12-3 or TRBV12-4, the J gene TRBJ1-2, with 9 bases that match TRBD1. This CDR3 is 14 amino acids long. J lost 5 bases, V lost 7 bases, and 8 bases had no gene match. CDR3 nucleotides: TGTGCCAGCAAGTCGACAGGGGGTATTTATGGCTACACCTTC. It is translated as CASKSTGGIYGYTF.

The V and J genes are TRBV15 and TRBJ2-1; D might be TRBD1 (5 bases). V shed 0 bases and J shed 0 bases, with 9 bases lying between them. This CDR3 contains 16 residues. The V gene's germline CDR1 is LNHNV and CDR2 YYDKDF (reference sequence). This CDR3 reads CATSRDLQGSYNEQFF. For the CDR3, the DNA is TGTGCCACCAGCAGAGATCTGCAGGGCTCCTACAATGAGCAGTTCTTC.

CDR3 nucleotide sequence: TGTGCCAGCAGCTTATACGCCCCTAGCGGGAATGAGCAGTTCTTC. Its protein product is CASSLYAPSGNEQFF. This chain joins TRBV7-8 and TRBJ2-1; 8 bases align to TRBD2. The CDR3 covers 15 residues. Germline CDR1 is SGHVS and CDR2 is FQNEAQ. V dropped 2 bases and J dropped 7; count of bases not matched to a gene: 7.

Only a few counts were recorded for this clonotype. The V and J genes are TRBV6-2 or TRBV6-3 and TRBJ2-6; no clear D. Germline values: CDR1 MNHEY, CDR2 SVGEGT. Between the trimmed V and J ends, which lost 2 bases and 1 base, there was a span of 3 bases. This CDR3 has 14 residues. The CDR3 spells CASSYLSGANVLTF. CDR3 in DNA: TGTGCCAGCAGTTACCTTTCTGGGGCCAACGTCCTGACTTTC.

This chain uses TRBV10-3 with TRBJ2-1, with 10 bases that match TRBD2. V was pared by 6 bases and J by 6 bases, with 5 bases of the junction left unmatched. CDR1 is ENHRY and CDR2 is SYGVKD in the germline V gene. The CDR3 has 14 residues. CDR3 DNA: TGTGCCATCAGCTCTAGCGGGAGCAGCAATGAGCAGTTCTTC. Translated: CAISSSGSSNEQFF.

The rearrangement links TRBV7-9 to TRBJ1-1, with 7 nucleotides matching TRBD1. Per germline, CDR1 SEHNR and CDR2 FQNEAQ (reference sequence). V was clipped by 1 base and J by 2 bases; unmatched bases: 4. The CDR3 is 15 amino acids. The CDR3 loop reads CASSLETGLNTEAFF. The DNA of the CDR3 is TGTGCCAGCAGCTTAGAGACAGGGCTAAACACTGAAGCTTTCTTT. Full variable domain (outside the CDR3, taken from reference TRBV7-9 and TRBJ1-1): DTGVSQNPRHKITKRGQNVTFRCDPISEHNRLYWYRQTLGQGPEFLTYFQNEAQLEKSRLLSDRFSAERPKGSFSTLEIQRTEQGDSAMYLCASSLETGLNTEAFFGQGTRLTVV.

The chain has TRBV11-2 and TRBJ2-5, with D possibly TRBD2 on 6 matching bases. This CDR3 comprises 16 residues. V was cut by 5 bases and J by 5 bases, with 21 bases left in between. Germline V gene lookup returns CDR1 SGHAT and CDR2 FQNNGV. In DNA form, the CDR3 reads TGTGCCAGCAGCCCCGGGACTGTCCCTCTCTGGGAGACCCAGTACTTC. Protein sequence: CASSPGTVPLWETQYF. Drawing the rest from reference TRBV11-2 and TRBJ2-5, the complete variable domain is EAGVAQSPRYKIIEKRQSVAFWCNPISGHATLYWYQQILGQGPKLLIQFQNNGVVDDSQLPKDRFSAERLKGVDSTLKIQPAKLEDSAVYLCASSPGTVPLWETQYFGPGTRLLVL.

The chain uses TRBV7-9 and TRBJ2-1; 10 nucleotides match TRBD2. Germline V gene lookup returns CDR1 SEHNR and CDR2 FQNEAQ (reference sequence). V shed 0 bases and J 8 bases; nucleotides not matched to a gene: 16. CDR3 size: 19 residues. CDR3 loop: CASSLALLAGALRYDEQFF. Here the CDR3 DNA reads TGTGCCAGCAGCTTAGCCCTTCTAGCGGGAGCGTTGCGATACGATGAGCAGTTCTTC.

The chain has TRBV12-3 or TRBV12-4 and TRBJ1-1, with D possibly being TRBD1 (5 bases). The germline V and J ends were trimmed by 4 bases and 0 bases, with 12 bases remaining between them. The CDR3 sequence is 15 residues long. The CDR3 sequence is CASSSPWGMNTEAFF. In DNA form, the CDR3 reads TGTGCCAGCAGTTCCCCTTGGGGGATGAACACTGAAGCTTTCTTT.

This clonotype was found many times. The chain recombines TRBV24-1 with TRBJ2-1, with a tentative D call TRBD2 (6 bases). The CDR3 spans 16 residues. The germline CDR1 and CDR2 sequences are KGHDR and SFDVKD. V lost 1 base and J 4 bases, leaving 13 bases between the germline ends. This CDR3 reads CATSDFAGGGYNEQFF. CDR3 coding DNA: TGTGCCACCAGTGATTTTGCAGGAGGAGGGTACAATGAGCAGTTCTTC.

The J gene is TRBJ2-7, the V gene TRBV9, with 8 positions matching TRBD1. Germline V gene sequence: CDR1 SGDLS, CDR2 YYNGEE. Unmatched junction bases numbered 8, after V lost 1 base and J lost 5 bases. The CDR3 sequence is 15 residues long. CDR3 region: CASSVHGDRIDEQYF. Here the CDR3 DNA reads TGTGCCAGCAGCGTACACGGGGACAGGATCGACGAGCAGTACTTC.

This chain joins TRBV6-2 or TRBV6-3 and TRBJ2-1; 15 bases match TRBD2. V dropped 6 bases and J dropped 4; count of bases not matched to a gene: 16. The germline V gene has CDR1 MNHEY and CDR2 SVGEGT. The CDR3 length is 20 residues. CDR3 residues: CASSSGTSGRKGGPYNEQFF. The DNA for the CDR3 is TGTGCCAGCAGCTCCGGGACTAGCGGGAGGAAGGGCGGGCCATACAATGAGCAGTTCTTC.

With regard to this clonotype: Mismatch with germline at one junction end may stem from a read error. V gene TRBV7-9 combines with J gene TRBJ2-7, with 7 nucleotides matching TRBD2. The CDR3 is 15 residues long. Germline lookup yields CDR1 SEHNR and CDR2 FQNEAQ (reference sequence). The CDR3 region is CAGSLSLTGGGEQYF. DNA for the CDR3: TGTGCCGGCAGCTTATCCCTGACGGGAGGAGGCGAGCAGTACTTC.

This chain connects TRBV5-5 to TRBJ1-5; D gene uncertain. CDR1 is SGHKS and CDR2 is YYEKEE in the germline V gene (reference sequence). The CDR3 consists of 15 residues. The germline V and J ends were trimmed by 0 bases and 0 bases, with 7 bases remaining between them. CDR3 region: CASSLGLPSNQPQHF. Here the CDR3 DNA reads TGTGCCAGCAGCTTGGGCCTTCCTAGCAATCAGCCCCAGCATTTT.

The chain is built from TRBV2 and TRBJ2-1; 13 bases map to TRBD2. Germline loops: CDR1 SNHLY, CDR2 FYNNEI. The CDR3 has 14 residues. J was trimmed by 9 bases and V by 8 bases; bases with no gene match: 7. The CDR3, as DNA: TGTGCCAGCCGAACTAGCGGGAGGGAGGTTGAGCAGTTCTTC. Its translation is CASRTSGREVEQFF.

This clonotype was seen a handful of times. V is TRBV5-1 and J is TRBJ2-1, with 7 bases fitting TRBD2. This CDR3 comprises 17 residues. V lost 6 bases, J lost 0 bases, and 12 bases stayed unmatched. The V gene's germline CDR1 is SGHRS and CDR2 YFSETQ. The CDR3 coding sequence is TGCGCCAGCACCGAATCTAGCGGAGTACTCTCCTACAATGAGCAGTTCTTC. This translates into CASTESSGVLSYNEQFF.

This sequence joins TRBV29-1 and TRBJ2-5; no firm D call. The CDR3 runs 13 residues. The germline CDR1 and CDR2 sequences are SQVTM and ANQGSEA. Between the trimmed V and J ends, which lost 2 bases and 4 bases, there was a span of 11 bases. CDR3 residues: CSVELAPIETQYF. The CDR3 bases are TGCAGCGTTGAATTAGCACCGATAGAGACCCAGTACTTC.

This clonotype was detected a few times. The chain carries TRBV29-1 and TRBJ2-5; 10 nucleotides match TRBD2. This CDR3 comprises 15 residues. The V segment lost 5 bases and the J segment 3 bases; nucleotides outside the gene matches: 9. The germline V gene has CDR1 SQVTM and CDR2 ANQGSEA. CDR3 bases: TGCAGCGTTCCTCATAGCGGGAGGACCGAAGAGACCCAGTACTTC. It encodes CSVPHSGRTEETQYF. The entire variable domain, with the rest obtained from reference TRBV29-1 and TRBJ2-5, is as follows: SAVISQKPSRDICQRGTSLTIQCQVDSQVTMMFWYRQQPGQSLTLIATANQGSEATYESGFVIDKFPISRPNLTFSTLTVSNMSPEDSSIYLCSVPHSGRTEETQYFGPGTRLLVL.

The genes are TRBV30 and TRBJ1-1; D uncertain. The CDR3 contains 13 residues. Germline assignment: CDR1 GTSNPN and CDR2 SVGIG (reference sequence). V was trimmed by 0 bases and J by 4 bases, leaving 9 bases between them. The CDR3 region has the DNA TGTGCCTGGAGTGTGGGCCAGACCACTGAAGCTTTCTTT. This sequence encodes CAWSVGQTTEAFF.

This clonotype was detected a few times. This chain uses TRBV7-2 with TRBJ2-7; tentatively, D is TRBD1 or TRBD2 (5 bases each). Germline CDR1 is SGHTA and CDR2 is FQGNSA. Between the trimmed V and J ends, which lost 6 bases and 0 bases, there was a span of 9 bases. The CDR3 contains 13 residues. The CDR3 DNA reads TGTGCCAGCAGTACCGGGGCCTCCTACGAGCAGTACTTC. This encodes CASSTGASYEQYF.

This clonotype was seen a handful of times. The chain uses TRBV29-1 and TRBJ2-5, with D possibly being TRBD1 (5 bases). The CDR3 contains 13 residues. V lost 6 bases and J 2 bases, leaving 13 bases between the germline ends. CDR1 and CDR2 (germline): SQVTM, ANQGSEA. The chain's CDR3 is CSVLPGSQETQYF. The DNA for the CDR3 is TGCAGCGTCCTGCCAGGGTCTCAAGAGACCCAGTACTTC.

V gene TRBV7-6 combines with J gene TRBJ2-5, with TRBD2 matching 7 bases. V trimming: 10 bases; J trimming: 1 base; junction bases outside the gene matches: 9. CDR1 is SGHVS and CDR2 is FNYEAQ in the germline V gene. The CDR3 has 14 amino acids. The CDR3 region is CATDHREAQETQYF. In DNA, the CDR3 is TGTGCCACAGACCACCGGGAGGCCCAAGAGACCCAGTACTTC.

The chain joins TRBV4-3 to TRBJ2-7, with 10 positions matching TRBD2. The CDR3 sequence is 15 residues long. The germline gives CDR1 LGHNA, CDR2 YSLEER. Trimming removed 1 base from V and 3 bases from J; junction bases left unmatched: 3. CDR3 amino acids: CASSQGAGGSYEQYF. The DNA for the CDR3 is TGCGCCAGCAGCCAAGGAGCGGGAGGGAGCTACGAGCAGTACTTC.

This clonotype was seen more than once but under ten times. The chain combines TRBV2 with TRBJ2-7; D is undetermined. Trimming left V 6 bases short and J 3 bases short, with 18 bases between. CDR3 length equals 15 residues. Germline CDR1 reads SNHLY; CDR2 reads FYNNEI. CDR3 bases: TGTGCCAGCAGAGATCTATGGCAAACTGACTACGAGCAGTACTTC. This encodes CASRDLWQTDYEQYF.

J is TRBJ2-5 and V is TRBV20-1; D perhaps matches TRBD2 (6 bases). This CDR3 is built from 14 residues. Between the trimmed V and J ends, which lost 5 bases and 5 bases, there was a span of 18 bases. The V gene's germline CDR1 is DFQATT and CDR2 SNEGSKA (reference sequence). The CDR3 protein is CSAPQWGEWETQYF. CDR3 bases: TGCAGTGCTCCCCAGTGGGGGGAGTGGGAGACCCAGTACTTC.

The chain links TRBV13 to TRBJ2-7; perhaps TRBD2 as D (6 bases). The CDR3 is 14 residues long. Germline V lookup: CDR1 PRHDT, CDR2 FYEKMQ (reference sequence). V lost 6 bases and J 3 bases, leaving 15 bases between the germline ends. The CDR3 DNA reads as TGTGCCAGCAGTGGGGGACTCCCCGACTACGAGCAGTACTTC. Translation gives CASSGGLPDYEQYF.

This clonotype was counted only a few times. The rearrangement links TRBV7-2 to TRBJ2-7; 13 bases line up with TRBD2. The CDR3 runs 17 residues. V lost 2 bases to trimming and J lost 3 bases; unmatched junction nucleotides: 7. Germline V gene lookup returns CDR1 SGHTA and CDR2 FQGNSA. Here the CDR3 DNA reads TGTGCCAGCAGCTTATTTGGGACTAGCGGGAAAGTCTACGAGCAGTACTTC. Residues: CASSLFGTSGKVYEQYF. Full variable domain (remainder filled in from reference TRBV7-2 and TRBJ2-7): GAGVSQSPSNKVTEKGKDVELRCDPISGHTALYWYRQSLGQGLEFLIYFQGNSAPDKSGLPSDRFSAERTGGSVSTLTIQRTQQEDSAVYLCASSLFGTSGKVYEQYFGPGTRLTVT.

The sample holds a few counts of this clonotype. CDR3 bases: TGTGCCAGCAGCCCTAGCGGCCTCACAGATACGCAGTATTTT. Protein sequence: CASSPSGLTDTQYF. V is TRBV7-3 and J is TRBJ2-3; 7 bases align to TRBD2. V dropped 5 bases and J dropped 2; count of bases not matched to a gene: 4. Germline lookup yields CDR1 SGHTA and CDR2 FQGTGA. CDR3 length: 14 residues.